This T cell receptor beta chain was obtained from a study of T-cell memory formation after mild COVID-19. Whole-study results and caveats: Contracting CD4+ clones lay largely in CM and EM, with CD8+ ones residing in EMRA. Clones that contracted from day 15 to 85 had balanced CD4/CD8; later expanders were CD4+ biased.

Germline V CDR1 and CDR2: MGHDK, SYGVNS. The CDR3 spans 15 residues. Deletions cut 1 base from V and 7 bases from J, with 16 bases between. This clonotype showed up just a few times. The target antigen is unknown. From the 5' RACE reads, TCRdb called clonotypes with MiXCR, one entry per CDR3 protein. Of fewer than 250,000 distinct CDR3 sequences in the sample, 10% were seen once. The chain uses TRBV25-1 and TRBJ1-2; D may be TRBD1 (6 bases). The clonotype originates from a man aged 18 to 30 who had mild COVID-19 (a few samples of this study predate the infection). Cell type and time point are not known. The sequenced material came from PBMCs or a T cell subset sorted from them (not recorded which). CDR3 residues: CASSESQGEVSGYTF. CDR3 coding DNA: TGTGCCAGCAGTGAATCACAGGGAGAAGTTTCTGGCTACACCTTC.